The present entry profiles one T cell receptor beta chain with its context. Its antigen remains unidentified. Sequencing used immunoSEQ multiplex PCR; TCRdb keeps in-frame clones, though not all of them. The data contain about 960,000 clones, less than 85% of them singletons. These data come from a study of shared clonotypes between healthy human individuals. Turning to the study itself: CD8 memory received one plate per donor, CD8 naive two, CD4 memory three and CD4 naive three.

CDR1 and CDR2 from the germline V gene are GTSNPN and SVGIG (reference sequence). The CDR3 is 14 residues long. V was shortened by 1 base and J by 2 bases, with 9 bases between the two germline ends. Study outcomes and limitations: Estimated clonotype richness was generally higher in naive than memory subsets. Represented genetic and exposure-history diversity was restricted by having few donors. Sampling covered nothing but blood. Tissue TCR repertoires likely differ from those found in blood.

The chain joins TRBV30 to TRBJ2-1; the D gene is possibly TRBD2 (5 bases). Sample: memory CD4+ T cells sorted from blood. Subset meaning: CD45RA-negative fraction. The clonotype was recovered from a man aged 18 to 29 in good health. The CDR3 coding sequence is TGTGCCTGGAGTGAGGGAGCCCCCTACAATGAGCAGTTCTTC. It specifies CAWSEGAPYNEQFF.